Described below is a single T cell receptor (beta chain) sequence and its context. The junction differs from germline at one of its ends, possibly a read error. These data originate in a study of blood T cell repertoires in COVID-19. Study-level background: T cells, B-cell-depleted T cells, or PBMCs provided the cDNA or gDNA that served as material.

Germline V CDR1 and CDR2: SGHNT, YYREEE (reference sequence). CDR3 length equals 15 residues. Original data processing: Estimation of nucleated cell counts was performed using reference gene primer amplification. Clones were sequenced by immunoSEQ multiplex PCR, and TCRdb holds only the in-frame ones, with some missing. V and J calls and clone size come straight from that table; D and trimming were deduced from the DNA. Of 48,000 or so clones listed, less than 95% are singletons. The chain links TRBV5-4 to TRBJ2-7, with 7 bases lining up with TRBD2. Sequences were obtained from peripheral blood. The sequence was collected from a human donor in a cohort sampled during active COVID-19. In DNA, the CDR3 is TGTGCCAGCAGCTCCGGGAAAATCGGGAGCGGGACTTCCCACTTC. This codes for CASSSGKIGSGTSHF. The full variable domain, its missing parts supplied by reference TRBV5-4 and TRBJ2-7, is ETGVTQSPTHLIKTRGQQVTLRCSSQSGHNTVSWYQQALGQGPQFIFQYYREEENGRGNFPPRFSGLQFPNYSSELNVNALELDDSALYLCASSSGKIGSGTSHFGPGTRLTVT.